This is a list of T cell receptor beta chains from one sample in a study of OX40 agonist ivuxolimab in advanced cancers. Only in-frame clones appear in the TCRdb table, and some are missing; sequencing was by immunoSEQ multiplex PCR. The table has some 150,000 clones, around 93% seen once; the top ten hold 0.9% to 1.2%. Here the sequenced sample was CD4+ or CD8+ T cells sorted from blood, taken in a trial of the OX40 agonist ivuxolimab. Receptors originate from an adult with an advanced solid tumor such as melanoma, head and neck, liver or kidney cancer. CDR3s include the opening cysteine and the closing phenylalanine or tryptophan. The order of the fields is D gene, clone size, J gene, V gene, CDR3 protein, CDR3 DNA. The D gene is left open where the match is weak. The size entry is marked missing in some rows and otherwise reads once, few, many or a size class.

NA NA TRBJ2-7 TRBV18 CASSPGAAPTYEQYF TGTGCCAGCTCACCAGGGGCAGCGCCAACCTACGAGCAGTACTTC
NA NA TRBJ1-2 TRBV6-6 CASSPQGGYTF TGTGCCAGCAGCCCCCAAGGAGGCTACACCTTC
NA NA TRBJ2-1 TRBV9 CASSVAPRGYNEQFF TGTGCCAGCAGCGTAGCTCCTAGGGGGTACAATGAGCAGTTCTTC
NA once TRBJ1-1 TRBV7-8 CASSLYEGTTNTEAFF TGTGCCAGCAGCTTATACGAGGGGACAACCAACACTGAAGCTTTCTTT
NA NA TRBJ2-3 TRBV4-3 CASSQLREATQYF TGCGCCAGCAGCCAGCTCCGGGAAGCTACGCAGTATTTT
TRBD1 once TRBJ2-7 TRBV6-6 CASSLPGQGSYEQYF TGTGCCAGCAGTCTACCGGGACAGGGGTCCTACGAGCAGTACTTC
NA NA TRBJ1-1 TRBV7-2 CASSSSQGETEAFF TGTGCCAGCAGCTCGAGCCAGGGAGAAACTGAAGCTTTCTTT
NA NA TRBJ2-2 TRBV5-1 CASSTPDPTGELFF TGCGCCAGCAGCACCCCCGACCCGACTGGGGAGCTGTTTTTT
TRBD1 NA TRBJ1-1 TRBV4-3 CASSRPGGNTEAFF TGCGCCAGCAGCCGCCCAGGGGGGAACACTGAAGCTTTCTTT
NA NA TRBJ1-1 TRBV5-1 CASTMGSTGGTEAFF TGCGCCAGCACCATGGGGTCCACGGGAGGCACTGAAGCTTTCTTT
TRBD1 once TRBJ2-5 TRBV7-9 CAGETGLQETQYF TGTGCCGGAGAGACAGGGCTTCAAGAGACCCAGTACTTC
NA NA TRBJ1-5 TRBV11-2 CASSLVGRQPQHF TGTGCCAGCAGCTTAGTGGGGAGGCAGCCCCAGCATTTT
NA NA TRBJ2-3 TRBV4-3 CASSQSAAEGRTDTQYF TGCGCCAGCAGCCAATCTGCGGCGGAGGGACGCACAGATACGCAGTATTTT
TRBD1 NA TRBJ2-5 TRBV6-4 CASRLTGERETQYF TGTGCCAGCAGGCTGACAGGGGAGAGAGAGACCCAGTACTTC
NA NA TRBJ1-5 TRBV7-9 CASSLVGRQPQHF TGTGCCAGCAGCTTAGTGGGGAGGCAGCCCCAGCATTTT
NA NA TRBJ2-1 TRBV21-1 CASSKGGLAESSYNEQFF TGTGCCAGCAGCAAAGGGGGACTAGCGGAAAGCTCCTACAATGAGCAGTTCTTC
TRBD2 once TRBJ2-4 TRBV5-1 CASSLAASGRLAKNIQYF TGCGCCAGCAGCTTGGCGGCTAGCGGGAGACTAGCCAAAAACATTCAGTACTTC
TRBD2 NA TRBJ2-2 TRBV7-2 CASSLGGRAGSGELFF TGTGCCAGCAGCTTGGGCGGGAGGGCCGGGTCCGGGGAGCTGTTTTTT
NA NA TRBJ2-5 TRBV5-1 CASSFGAETQYF TGCGCCAGCAGCTTCGGGGCAGAGACCCAGTACTTC
NA NA TRBJ1-1 TRBV14 CASSQEMGLAAFF TGTGCCAGCAGCCAAGAGATGGGTTTGGCAGCTTTCTTT
NA NA TRBJ2-1 TRBV29-1 CSVVTAAHSYNEQFF TGCAGCGTTGTAACAGCGGCCCATTCCTACAATGAGCAGTTCTTC
NA NA TRBJ2-7 TRBV6-5 CASSYSGSSYEQYF TGTGCCAGCAGTTATTCTGGGAGCTCCTACGAGCAGTACTTC
TRBD1 NA TRBJ1-1 TRBV4-3 CASSQDGTGTYTEAFF TGCGCCAGCAGCCAAGATGGGACAGGGACCTACACTGAAGCTTTCTTT
NA NA TRBJ2-1 TRBV7-2 CASSTTRHNEQFF TGTGCCAGCAGCACGACCCGGCACAATGAGCAGTTCTTC
TRBD1 NA TRBJ2-6 TRBV19 CASSRTGNSGANVLTF TGTGCCAGTAGTCGGACAGGAAACTCTGGGGCCAACGTCCTGACTTTC
NA once TRBJ2-3 TRBV28 CASSLAGNLRDTQYF TGTGCCAGCAGTTTAGCAGGGAACCTCAGGGATACGCAGTATTTT
TRBD1 once TRBJ1-3 TRBV11-2 CASSLGGQGARGNTIYF TGTGCCAGCAGCTTAGGAGGCCAGGGGGCGAGGGGAAACACCATATATTTT
NA NA TRBJ1-1 TRBV18 CASSPRLGTEAFF TGTGCCAGCTCACCACGCCTGGGTACTGAAGCTTTCTTT
NA NA TRBJ2-7 TRBV6-1 CASYWYEQYF TGTGCCAGCTACTGGTACGAGCAGTACTTC
NA NA TRBJ1-5 TRBV6-5 CASSTGFNQPQHF TGTGCCAGCTCCACAGGTTTTAATCAGCCCCAGCATTTT
NA few TRBJ2-5 TRBV20-1 CSARQETQYF TGCAGTGCTAGACAAGAGACCCAGTACTTC
TRBD1 NA TRBJ2-7 TRBV28 CASSPRDRVEQYF TGTGCCAGCAGTCCAAGGGACAGGGTCGAGCAGTACTTC
TRBD2 NA TRBJ2-1 TRBV7-2 CASSLAASGGWNEQFF TGTGCCAGCAGCTTAGCGGCTAGCGGGGGGTGGAATGAGCAGTTCTTC
NA NA TRBJ1-5 TRBV4-3 CASSPTGGVIGAQHF TGCGCCAGCAGCCCCACGGGGGGGGTAATAGGAGCCCAGCATTTT
NA NA TRBJ2-7 TRBV6-1 CASSESSLNYEQYF TGTGCCAGCAGTGAATCTAGTTTAAACTACGAGCAGTACTTC
NA NA TRBJ1-5 TRBV5-6 CASSLQGFNQPQHF TGTGCCAGCAGCTTACAGGGATTTAATCAGCCCCAGCATTTT
TRBD1 once TRBJ1-6 TRBV19 CASSSLLDRGPTDYYNSPLHF TGTGCCAGTAGTTCACTCCTGGACAGGGGCCCAACCGACTACTATAATTCACCCCTCCACTTT
TRBD1 NA TRBJ1-5 TRBV2 CASSQTGEFYQPQHF TGTGCCAGCAGTCAGACAGGGGAGTTTTATCAGCCCCAGCATTTT
TRBD1 NA TRBJ2-7 TRBV5-4 CASSLGDRVSSYEQYF TGTGCCAGCAGCTTGGGGGACAGGGTAAGCTCCTACGAGCAGTACTTC
NA NA TRBJ2-7 TRBV5-1 CASRAGSSYEQYF TGCGCCAGCAGGGCAGGTAGCTCCTACGAGCAGTACTTC
NA once TRBJ2-3 TRBV5-1 CASSLIGGSTDTQYF TGCGCCAGCAGCTTGATTGGCGGGAGCACAGATACGCAGTATTTT
NA NA TRBJ1-1 TRBV29-1 CSVALWGNEAFF TGCAGCGTTGCGTTATGGGGCAATGAAGCTTTCTTT
NA once TRBJ1-1 TRBV11-2 CASSPGFWGTEAFF TGTGCCAGCAGCCCAGGGTTTTGGGGCACTGAAGCTTTCTTT
NA once TRBJ1-3 TRBV21-1 CASSKRTGGDSCSGNTIYF TGTGCCAGCAGCAAAAGGACAGGGGGTGATTCGTGCTCTGGAAACACCATATATTTT
NA few TRBJ1-5 TRBV4-1 CASSSRQGDNQPQHF TGCGCCAGCAGTTCCCGGCAGGGCGACAATCAGCCCCAGCATTTT
TRBD2 NA TRBJ2-2 TRBV7-2 CASSLVSGGTGELFF TGTGCCAGCAGCTTAGTGTCGGGGGGCACCGGGGAGCTGTTTTTT